Listed here is a single TCR beta chain. V lost 1 base and J 7 bases, leaving 10 bases between the germline ends. This CDR3 region has 13 residues. Germline CDR1 and CDR2: LGHDT and YNNKEL (reference sequence). The authors reverse transcribed roughly 0.5 to 1 ug RNA with random hexamers. TCRdb called the immunoSEQ multiplex PCR reads again in MiXCR, with one record for every CDR3 protein. The table includes 120,000 or so distinct CDR3 sequences, roughly 94% detected once. Sequencing of TCR beta was performed on blood CD8+ T cells and on blood CD4+ T cells. The sample comes from a study of CD8 T cells in Susac syndrome.

The genes are TRBV3-1 and TRBJ1-2; possible D gene TRBD1, 5 bases. The sample was CD4+ T cells from PBMCs. This clonotype was sampled from a human donor in good health. This chain's CDR3 is CASSQAGAGGYTF. CDR3 sequence (DNA): TGTGCCAGCAGCCAAGCCGGGGCGGGTGGCTACACCTTC.